This T cell receptor (beta chain) was recorded in a study of control samples from healthy donors and cancer patients. Data came from immunoSEQ multiplex PCR; TCRdb stores just in-frame clones and leaves some out. The sample contains more than 85,000 clones, 88% of which appear only once. The receptor was derived from an older woman with lung cancer. The sample consisted of PBMCs.

As DNA, the CDR3 is TGTGCCAGCAGCCCCCAGGGACCCTACGAGCAGTACTTC. It yields the protein CASSPQGPYEQYF. The chain employs TRBV3-1 (or the pseudogene TRBV3-2) and TRBJ2-7, with D perhaps TRBD1 or TRBD2 (5 bases each). Trimming removed 4 bases at V and 2 bases at J, with 9 bases between. CDR3 size: 13 residues. The germline CDR1 and CDR2 sequences are LGHDT and YNNKEL (reference sequence).